Detailed here is one T cell receptor (beta chain). This CDR3 has 16 amino acids. Per the germline V gene, CDR1 is SGHTA and CDR2 is FQGNSA. These data are taken from a study of monozygotic twins with inflammatory bowel disease. It was roughly 3.5 ug of total RNA that each TCR library used. Each CDR3 protein gets one entry in TCRdb, which reprocessed the 5' RACE reads and gives no DNA. Reported are over 110,000 distinct CDR3 sequences; the ten largest clones contain less than 3%. This clonotype was sampled from a human donor with ulcerative colitis or Crohn's disease, or a healthy co-twin of an affected twin (not recorded which). This chain uses TRBV7-2 with TRBJ1-5; as DNA is missing, the TRBD1 call by TCRdb cannot be tested. The sequencing sample was made of blood. This CDR3 is CASRKGTGVSNQPQHF.